This T cell receptor (beta chain) emerged from a study of beta chain features in type 1 diabetes. Study outcomes and limitations: Shorter TCRB CDR3s, moderately but significantly so, were found in Type 1 diabetes patients in all four CD4+ subsets. VDJ junctions sequenced from type 1 diabetes patients showed fewer insertions and more deletions.

Since all of the isolated RNA was reverse transcribed, expressed TCRB transcripts were what got sequenced. This table comes from immunoSEQ multiplex PCR, and its TCRdb copy is limited to in-frame clones, with some not included. The sample records more than 550,000 clones, more than 13% being singletons. This CDR3 is built from 16 residues. V gave up 2 bases and J gave up 0 bases; unmatched junction bases: 3. The germline V gene has CDR1 MNHEY and CDR2 SVGAGI. A word on this clone: Its antigen is undetermined.

The receptor's source is a man younger than 35 with type 1 diabetes. The chain recombines TRBV6-5 with TRBJ2-4; 8 bases are shared with TRBD1. Sequenced: naive CD4+ T cells from blood. The CDR3 is CASSYGQGLAKNIQYF. The CDR3, as DNA: TGTGCCAGCAGTTACGGACAGGGACTAGCCAAAAACATTCAGTACTTC.